The 4 T cell receptor beta chains in this list originate from one sample, sequenced in a study of blood T cells in healthy people across ages. A second PCR of 7 to 11 cycles used a sample-barcoded 5' primer and a J-beta primer mix. Using its own MiXCR run on the 5' RACE reads, TCRdb lists one record per CDR3 protein. The sample includes 1.4 million to 1.5 million distinct CDR3 sequences, around two fifths seen only once; the top ten take less than 8%. The sequencing sample was made of blood. The source of these receptors is a woman younger than 30 in good health.

The chain is built from TRBV7-2 and TRBJ2-3; perhaps TRBD1 as D (6 bases). The germline V gene encodes CDR1 SGHTA and CDR2 FQGNSA. The ends were cut back, 5 bases at V and 0 bases at J, with 12 bases in the middle. The CDR3 spans 15 residues. For the CDR3, the DNA is TGTGCCAGCAGCGGGCAGGGGTCTAGCACAGATACGCAGTATTTT. Translated, it gives CASSGQGSSTDTQYF.

The V gene is TRBV11-2, the J gene TRBJ1-1; D is perhaps TRBD1 (5 bases). This CDR3 comprises 14 residues. The ends were cut back, 3 bases at V and 3 bases at J, with 11 bases in the middle. CDR1 SGHAT and CDR2 FQNNGV come from the germline V gene. The DNA for the CDR3 is TGTGCCAGCAGCTTGGAGGGGTGGTACACTGAAGCTTTCTTT. Its protein product is CASSLEGWYTEAFF.

Comment on this clonotype: This may stem from a read error, because a much larger clone lies one nucleotide away. The chain links TRBV3-1 to TRBJ2-2; possible D gene TRBD2, 5 bases. In germline, CDR1 is LGHDT, CDR2 YNNKEL (reference sequence). CDR3 size: 16 residues. V gave up 7 bases and J gave up 0 bases, with 15 bases separating them. The CDR3: CASNHRSGTNTGELFF. CDR3 nucleotides: TGTGCCAGCAACCACCGTTCGGGGACGAACACCGGGGAGCTGTTTTTT.

Comments on this clonotype: The junction does not match germline at one end; this may be a read error. The V and J genes are TRBV15 and TRBJ1-4, with D unresolved. Per germline, CDR1 LNHNV and CDR2 YYDKDF (reference sequence). The CDR3 runs to 16 residues. The CDR3 sequence is CATGRSSAPTNEKLFF. In nucleotides, the CDR3 is TGTGCCACCGGCAGGAGTTCAGCTCCAACTAATGAAAAACTGTTTTTT.